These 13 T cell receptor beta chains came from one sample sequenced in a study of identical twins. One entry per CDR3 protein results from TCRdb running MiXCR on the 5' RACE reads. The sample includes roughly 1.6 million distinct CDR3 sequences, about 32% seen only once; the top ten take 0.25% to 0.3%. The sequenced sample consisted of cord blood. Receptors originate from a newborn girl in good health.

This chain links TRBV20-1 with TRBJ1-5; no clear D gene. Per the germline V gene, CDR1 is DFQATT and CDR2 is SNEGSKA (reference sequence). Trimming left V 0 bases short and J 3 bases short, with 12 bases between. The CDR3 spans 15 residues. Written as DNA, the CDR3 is TGCAGTGCTAGAGAAGAAGTGGGATTCAATCAGCCCCAGCATTTT. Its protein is CSAREEVGFNQPQHF.

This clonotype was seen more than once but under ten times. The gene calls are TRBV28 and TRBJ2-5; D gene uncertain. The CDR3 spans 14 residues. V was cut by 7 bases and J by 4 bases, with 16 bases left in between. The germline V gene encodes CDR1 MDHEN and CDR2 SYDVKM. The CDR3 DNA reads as TGTGCCAGCACGACTTGGATAAACTCAGAGACCCAGTACTTC. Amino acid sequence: CASTTWINSETQYF.

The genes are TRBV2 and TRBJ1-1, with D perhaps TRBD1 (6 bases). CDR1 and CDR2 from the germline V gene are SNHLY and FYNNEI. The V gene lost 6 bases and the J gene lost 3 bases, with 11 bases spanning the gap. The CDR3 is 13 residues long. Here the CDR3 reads CASRQGRDTEAFF. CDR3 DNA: TGTGCCAGCAGACAGGGTAGGGACACTGAAGCTTTCTTT.

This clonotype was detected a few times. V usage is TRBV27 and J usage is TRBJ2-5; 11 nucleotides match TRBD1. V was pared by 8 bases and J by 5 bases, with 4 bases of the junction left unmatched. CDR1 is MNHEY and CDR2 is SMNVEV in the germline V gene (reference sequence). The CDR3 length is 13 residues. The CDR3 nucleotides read TGTGCCAGCCGGGGACAGGGGGGGGAGACCCAGTACTTC. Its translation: CASRGQGGETQYF.

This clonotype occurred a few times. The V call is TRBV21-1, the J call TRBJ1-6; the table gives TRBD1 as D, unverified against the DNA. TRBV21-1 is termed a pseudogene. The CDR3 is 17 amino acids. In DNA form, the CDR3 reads TGTGCCAGCACCCAGGATCCAGGGGGTGGAGTTAATTCACCCCTCCACTTT. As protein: CASTQDPGGGVNSPLHF.

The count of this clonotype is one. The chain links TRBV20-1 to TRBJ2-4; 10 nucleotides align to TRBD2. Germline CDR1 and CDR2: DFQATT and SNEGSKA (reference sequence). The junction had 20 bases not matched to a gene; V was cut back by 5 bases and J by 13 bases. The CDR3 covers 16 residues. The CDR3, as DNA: TGCAGTGCTCCAAAAGGAGGGACTAGCGCCTACAATGAGCAGTACTTC. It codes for CSAPKGGTSAYNEQYF.

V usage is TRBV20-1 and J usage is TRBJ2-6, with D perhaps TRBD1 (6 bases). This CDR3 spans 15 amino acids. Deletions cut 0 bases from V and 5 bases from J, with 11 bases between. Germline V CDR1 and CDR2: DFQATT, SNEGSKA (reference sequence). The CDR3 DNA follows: TGCAGTGCTAGAGAACAGGGCCTCTGGGCCAACGTCCTGACTTTC. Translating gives CSAREQGLWANVLTF.

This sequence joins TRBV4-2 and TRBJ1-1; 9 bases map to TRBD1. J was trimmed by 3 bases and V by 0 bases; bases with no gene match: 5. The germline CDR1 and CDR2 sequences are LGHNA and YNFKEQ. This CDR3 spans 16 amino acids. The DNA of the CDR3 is TGTGCCAGCAGCCAAGAATATACAGGGGGCTACACTGAAGCTTTCTTT. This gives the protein CASSQEYTGGYTEAFF.

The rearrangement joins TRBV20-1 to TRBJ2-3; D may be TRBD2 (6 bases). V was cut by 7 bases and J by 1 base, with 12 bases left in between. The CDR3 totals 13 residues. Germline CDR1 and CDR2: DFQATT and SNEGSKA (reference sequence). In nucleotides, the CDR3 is TGCAGTGAACGGGAGTTTGGCACAGATACGCAGTATTTT. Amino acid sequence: CSEREFGTDTQYF.

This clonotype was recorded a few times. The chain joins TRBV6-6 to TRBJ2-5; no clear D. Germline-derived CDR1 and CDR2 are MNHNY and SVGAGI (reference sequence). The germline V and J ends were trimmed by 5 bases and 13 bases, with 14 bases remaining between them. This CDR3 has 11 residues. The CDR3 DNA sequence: TGTGCCAGCAGTACGAAAGTGTCGCCGTACTTC. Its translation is CASSTKVSPYF.

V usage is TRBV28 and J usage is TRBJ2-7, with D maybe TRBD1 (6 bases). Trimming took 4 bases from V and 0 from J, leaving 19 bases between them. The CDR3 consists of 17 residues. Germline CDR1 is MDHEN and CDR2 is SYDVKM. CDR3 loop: CASSSPYSRGSSYEQYF. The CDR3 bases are TGTGCCAGCAGTTCTCCATATAGCAGGGGAAGCTCCTACGAGCAGTACTTC.

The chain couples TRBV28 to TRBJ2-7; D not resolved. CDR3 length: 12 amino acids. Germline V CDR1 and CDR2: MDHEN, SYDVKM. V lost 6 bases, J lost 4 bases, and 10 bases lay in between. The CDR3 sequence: CASRQSDYEQYF. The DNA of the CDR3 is TGTGCCAGCAGGCAGAGTGATTACGAGCAGTACTTC.

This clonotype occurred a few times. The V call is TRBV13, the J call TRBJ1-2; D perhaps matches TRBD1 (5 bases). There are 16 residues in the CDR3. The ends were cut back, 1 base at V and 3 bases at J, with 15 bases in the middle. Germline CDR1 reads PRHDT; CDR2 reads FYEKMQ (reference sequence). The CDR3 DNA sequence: TGTGCCAGCAGCTTAGCCCTACTCGGGACGGACTATGGCTACACCTTC. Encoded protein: CASSLALLGTDYGYTF.